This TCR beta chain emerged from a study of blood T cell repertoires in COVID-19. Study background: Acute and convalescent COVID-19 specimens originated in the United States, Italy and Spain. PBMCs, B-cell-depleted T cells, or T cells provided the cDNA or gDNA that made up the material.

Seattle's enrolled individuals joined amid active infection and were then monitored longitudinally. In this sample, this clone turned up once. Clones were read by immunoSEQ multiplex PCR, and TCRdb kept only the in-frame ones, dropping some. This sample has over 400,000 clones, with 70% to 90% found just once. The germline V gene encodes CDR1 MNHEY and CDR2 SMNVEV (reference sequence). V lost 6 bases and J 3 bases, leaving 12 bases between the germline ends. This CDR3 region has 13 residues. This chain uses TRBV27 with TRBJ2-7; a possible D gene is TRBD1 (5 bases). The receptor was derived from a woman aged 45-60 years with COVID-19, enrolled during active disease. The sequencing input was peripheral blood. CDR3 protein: CASRLLGDYEQYF. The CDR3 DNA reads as TGTGCCAGCAGATTGCTAGGGGACTACGAGCAGTACTTC.